One T cell receptor beta chain is described in this entry. The antigen remains undetermined. This sample is drawn from a study of cytomegalovirus exposure and HLA in healthy donors. Study observations and caveats: Researchers left out some V segments, among them TRBV6-2 and TRBV6-3, as indistinguishable. Common viral pathogens were later found to be apparently linked to several of the most significant clusters.

With 60 Vbeta and 13 Jbeta primers, the PCR was carried out. Some clones are missing from TCRdb's copy, which holds only in-frame ones; the method was immunoSEQ multiplex PCR. This table holds around 190,000 clones. Germline-derived CDR1 and CDR2 are WSHSY and SAAADI. V shed 5 bases and J 5 bases; nucleotides not matched to a gene: 5. CDR3 length: 13 amino acids. The chain combines TRBV10-2 with TRBJ1-1, with 7 bases aligning to TRBD1. The TCR comes from a woman under 40 in good health and CMV-seropositive. Input material: PBMCs. CDR3 DNA sequence: TGCGCCAGCAGTACCCAGGGGGGTACTGAAGCTTTCTTT. It translates to CASSTQGGTEAFF.